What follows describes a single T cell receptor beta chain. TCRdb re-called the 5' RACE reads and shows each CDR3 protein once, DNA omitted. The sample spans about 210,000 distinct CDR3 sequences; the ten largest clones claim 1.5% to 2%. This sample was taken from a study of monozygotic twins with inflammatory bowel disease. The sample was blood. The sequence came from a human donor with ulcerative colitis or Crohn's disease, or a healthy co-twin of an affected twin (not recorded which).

This CDR3 reads CASSLNWVDQPQHF. The genes are TRBV7-2 and TRBJ1-5. This CDR3 contains 14 residues. Germline values: CDR1 SGHTA, CDR2 FQGNSA. Full variable domain (outside the CDR3, taken from reference TRBV7-2 and TRBJ1-5): GAGVSQSPSNKVTEKGKDVELRCDPISGHTALYWYRQSLGQGLEFLIYFQGNSAPDKSGLPSDRFSAERTGGSVSTLTIQRTQQEDSAVYLCASSLNWVDQPQHFGDGTRLSIL.